What follows is one T cell receptor (beta chain) and its context. The sample is drawn from a study of identifying expanded T cells in peripheral blood. Produced via immunoSEQ multiplex PCR; TCRdb's table is partial and in-frame only. The sample has around 130,000 clones, about 88% seen once. The source of this sequence is a person aged 18-70 years in good health. The sequencing sample was made of blood.

CDR3 sequence: CASGGGAGTDTQYF. CDR3 coding DNA: TGTGCCAGCGGGGGAGGAGCGGGCACAGATACGCAGTATTTT. This sequence joins TRBV2 and TRBJ2-3, with D possibly TRBD2 on 6 matching bases. The CDR3 length is 14 residues. Trimming shortened V by 8 bases and J by 1 base, and 13 bases separated the two germline ends. From germline, CDR1 is SNHLY and CDR2 FYNNEI. The whole variable domain, filled in from reference TRBV2 and TRBJ2-3, reads EPEVTQTPSHQVTQMGQEVILRCVPISNHLYFYWYRQILGQKVEFLVSFYNNEISEKSEIFDDQFSVERPDGSNFTLKIRSTKLEDSAMYFCASGGGAGTDTQYFGPGTRLTVL.